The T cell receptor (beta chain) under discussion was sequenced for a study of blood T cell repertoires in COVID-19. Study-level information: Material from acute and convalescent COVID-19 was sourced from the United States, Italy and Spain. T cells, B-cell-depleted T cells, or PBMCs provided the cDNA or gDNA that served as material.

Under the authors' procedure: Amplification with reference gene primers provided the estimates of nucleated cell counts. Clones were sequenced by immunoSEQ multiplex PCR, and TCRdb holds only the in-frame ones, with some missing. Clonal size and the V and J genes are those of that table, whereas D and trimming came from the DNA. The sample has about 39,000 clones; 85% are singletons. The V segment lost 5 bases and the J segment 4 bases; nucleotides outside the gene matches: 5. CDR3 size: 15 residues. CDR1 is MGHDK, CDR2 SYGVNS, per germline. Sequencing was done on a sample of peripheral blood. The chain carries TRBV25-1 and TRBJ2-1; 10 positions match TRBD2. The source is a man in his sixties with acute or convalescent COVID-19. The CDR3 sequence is CASSRSGRGYNEQFF. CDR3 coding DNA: TGTGCCAGCAGTCGGAGCGGGAGGGGTTACAATGAGCAGTTCTTC. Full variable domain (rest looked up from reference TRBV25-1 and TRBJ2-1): EADIYQTPRYLVIGTGKKITLECSQTMGHDKMYWYQQDPGMELHLIHYSYGVNSTEKGDLSSESTVSRIRTEHFPLTLESARPSHTSQYLCASSRSGRGYNEQFFGPGTRLTVL.